This record looks at one TCR beta chain sequence and its context. TCRdb re-analysed the 5' RACE reads in MiXCR, keeping a single row per CDR3 protein. The sample consists of about 130,000 distinct CDR3 sequences, approximately 15% of them appearing once. The sample is drawn from a study of early T cells in non-severe SARS-CoV-2 infection. The CDR3 extends over 15 amino acids. Germline V CDR1 and CDR2: MNHNS, SASEGT. The V and J ends lost 4 bases and 9 bases respectively, with 16 bases between them. The chain has TRBV6-1 and TRBJ1-6, with D hard to call. The TCR comes from an adult who was a healthcare worker with PCR-confirmed SARS-CoV-2 infection or an uninfected control (not recorded which). The specimen sequenced was whole blood. This CDR3 reads CASSGPTYGVSPLHF. CDR3 coding DNA: TGTGCCAGCAGTGGCCCGACATACGGAGTTTCACCCCTCCACTTT.